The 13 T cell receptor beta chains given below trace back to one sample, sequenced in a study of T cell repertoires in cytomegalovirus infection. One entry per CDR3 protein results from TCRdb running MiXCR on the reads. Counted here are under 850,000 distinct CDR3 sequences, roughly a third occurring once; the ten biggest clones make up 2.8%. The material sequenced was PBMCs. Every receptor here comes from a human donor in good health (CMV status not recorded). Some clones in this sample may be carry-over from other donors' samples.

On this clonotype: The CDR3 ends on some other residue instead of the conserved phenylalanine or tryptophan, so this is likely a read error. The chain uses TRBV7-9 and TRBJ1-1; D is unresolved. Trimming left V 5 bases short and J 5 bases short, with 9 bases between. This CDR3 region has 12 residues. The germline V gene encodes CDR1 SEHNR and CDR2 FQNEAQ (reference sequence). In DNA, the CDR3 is TGTGCCAGCAGCGTAATGGGGACTGAAGCTTTCTGT. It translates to CASSVMGTEAFC.

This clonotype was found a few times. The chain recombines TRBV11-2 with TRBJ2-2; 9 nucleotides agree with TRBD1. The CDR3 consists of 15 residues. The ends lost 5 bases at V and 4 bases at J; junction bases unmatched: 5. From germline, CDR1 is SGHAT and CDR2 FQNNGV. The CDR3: CASSTGTGITGELFF. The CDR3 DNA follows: TGTGCCAGCAGCACCGGGACAGGGATCACCGGGGAGCTGTTTTTT.

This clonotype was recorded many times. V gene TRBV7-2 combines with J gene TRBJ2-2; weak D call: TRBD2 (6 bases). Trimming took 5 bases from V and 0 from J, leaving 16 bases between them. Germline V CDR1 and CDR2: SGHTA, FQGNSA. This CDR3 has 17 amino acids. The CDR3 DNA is TGTGCCAGCAGCCTGTCCCCGGGAGTCGCGAACACCGGGGAGCTGTTTTTT. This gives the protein CASSLSPGVANTGELFF.

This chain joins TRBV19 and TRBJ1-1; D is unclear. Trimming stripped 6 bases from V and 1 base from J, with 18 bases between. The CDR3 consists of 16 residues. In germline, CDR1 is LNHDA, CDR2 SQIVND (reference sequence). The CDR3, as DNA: TGTGCCAGTAGCCTTTTAGGATGGCCCTGGAACACTGAAGCTTTCTTT. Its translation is CASSLLGWPWNTEAFF.

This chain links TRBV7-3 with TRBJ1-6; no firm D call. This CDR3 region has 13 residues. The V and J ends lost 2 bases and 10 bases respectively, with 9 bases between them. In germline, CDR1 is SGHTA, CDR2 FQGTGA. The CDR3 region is CASSLREGSPLHF. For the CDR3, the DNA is TGTGCCAGCAGCTTACGTGAAGGGTCACCCCTCCACTTT.

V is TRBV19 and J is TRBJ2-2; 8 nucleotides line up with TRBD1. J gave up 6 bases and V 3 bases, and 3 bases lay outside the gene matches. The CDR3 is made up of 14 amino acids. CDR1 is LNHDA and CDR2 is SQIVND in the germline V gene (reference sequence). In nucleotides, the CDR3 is TGTGCCAGTAGTATCAAGACAGGGGCCGGGGAGCTGTTTTTT. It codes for CASSIKTGAGELFF.

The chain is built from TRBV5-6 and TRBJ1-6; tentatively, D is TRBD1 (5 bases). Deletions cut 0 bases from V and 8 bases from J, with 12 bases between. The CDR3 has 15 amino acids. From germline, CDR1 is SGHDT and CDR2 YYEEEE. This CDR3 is CASSLESGSHSPLHF. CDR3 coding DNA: TGTGCCAGCAGCTTGGAGTCAGGGAGCCATTCACCCCTCCACTTT.

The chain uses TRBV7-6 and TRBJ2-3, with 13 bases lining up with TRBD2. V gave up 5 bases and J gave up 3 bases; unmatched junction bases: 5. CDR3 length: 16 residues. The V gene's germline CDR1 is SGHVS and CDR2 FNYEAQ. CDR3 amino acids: CASSERTSGSTDTQYF. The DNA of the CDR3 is TGTGCCAGCAGCGAACGGACTAGCGGGAGTACAGATACGCAGTATTTT.

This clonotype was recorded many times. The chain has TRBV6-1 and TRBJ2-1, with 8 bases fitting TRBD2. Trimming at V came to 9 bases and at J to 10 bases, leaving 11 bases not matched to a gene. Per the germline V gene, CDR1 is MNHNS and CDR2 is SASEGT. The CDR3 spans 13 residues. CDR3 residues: CASSGLDWVEQFF. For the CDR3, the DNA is TGTGCCAGTTCGGGACTAGATTGGGTCGAGCAGTTCTTC.

The CDR3 nucleotides are TGTGCCAGCAGCCAGTCCGGGACTTTAGCCTACGAGCAGTACTTC. This gives the protein CASSQSGTLAYEQYF. The rearrangement joins TRBV7-3 to TRBJ2-7; D might be TRBD2 (6 bases). This CDR3 comprises 15 residues. Trimming took off 5 bases at V and 2 bases at J, with 16 bases between the two ends. In germline, CDR1 is SGHTA, CDR2 FQGTGA.

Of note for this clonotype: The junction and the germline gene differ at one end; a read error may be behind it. The CDR3 region has the DNA TGTGCTAGCAGCCGGGACTTGGGGAGTGCCGGGGAGCTGTTTTTT. Protein sequence: CASSRDLGSAGELFF. V usage is TRBV7-6 and J usage is TRBJ2-2, with D possibly matching TRBD2 (6 bases). The germline CDR1 and CDR2 sequences are SGHVS and FNYEAQ. The CDR3 covers 15 residues.

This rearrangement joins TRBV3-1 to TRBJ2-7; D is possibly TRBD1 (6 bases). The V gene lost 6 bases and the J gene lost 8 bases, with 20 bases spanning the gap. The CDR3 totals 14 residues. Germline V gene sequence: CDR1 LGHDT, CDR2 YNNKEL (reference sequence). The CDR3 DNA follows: TGTGCCAGCAGTCCGGTTGGACAGAAGTCCAAGCAGTACTTC. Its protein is CASSPVGQKSKQYF.

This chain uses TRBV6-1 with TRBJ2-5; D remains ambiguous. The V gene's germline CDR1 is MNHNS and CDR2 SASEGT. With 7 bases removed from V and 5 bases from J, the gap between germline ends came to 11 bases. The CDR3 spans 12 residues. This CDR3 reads CASISGGETQYF. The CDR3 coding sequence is TGTGCCAGCATTTCGGGTGGGGAGACCCAGTACTTC.